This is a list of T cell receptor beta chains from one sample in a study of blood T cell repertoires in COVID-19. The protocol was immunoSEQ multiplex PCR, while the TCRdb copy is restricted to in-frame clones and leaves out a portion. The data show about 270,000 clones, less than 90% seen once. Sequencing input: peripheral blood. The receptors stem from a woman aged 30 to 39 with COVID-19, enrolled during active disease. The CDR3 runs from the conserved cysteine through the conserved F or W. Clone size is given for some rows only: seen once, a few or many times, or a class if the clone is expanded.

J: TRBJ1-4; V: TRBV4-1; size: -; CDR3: CASSLQGGRYEKLFF
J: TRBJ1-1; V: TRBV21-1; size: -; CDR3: CARYGGGAEAFF
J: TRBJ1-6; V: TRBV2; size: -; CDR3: CASRGSGGGYNSPLHF
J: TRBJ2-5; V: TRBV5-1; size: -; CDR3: CASSFRVGQETQYF
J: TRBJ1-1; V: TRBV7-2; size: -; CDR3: CASSSPRVGAQNTEAFF
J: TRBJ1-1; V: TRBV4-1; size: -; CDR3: CASSQVRGTEAFF
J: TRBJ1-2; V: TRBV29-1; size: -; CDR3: CSVVRTGGAGGYTF
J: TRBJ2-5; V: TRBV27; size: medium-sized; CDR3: CASSDRGPQETQYF
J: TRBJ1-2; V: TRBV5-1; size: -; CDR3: CASSLGPDRLSSSYTF
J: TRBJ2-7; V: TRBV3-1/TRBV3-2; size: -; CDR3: CASSLPGGLYEQYF
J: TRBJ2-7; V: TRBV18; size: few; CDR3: CASSTDRIHEQYF